The T cell receptor (beta chain) described here comes from a study of STAT5B mutations in CD4+ large granular lymphocyte leukemia. Overall study: Anti-CD4 microbead selection came after CD8+ cell depletion in cryopreserved samples.

Generated by immunoSEQ multiplex PCR, the TCRdb table keeps only in-frame clones and is missing some. This sample yields 5,000 or so clones, of which 80% to 90% are seen a single time; more than 70% belongs to the top ten. In the case of this clone: Its target is not known.

Germline V gives CDR1 SGHVS, CDR2 FNYEAQ. CDR3 length: 16 amino acids. Study results and caveats: TRBV06-family usage was enriched in top patient clones (8/27) versus controls (2/35).

Sample: PBMCs. This TCR derives from a man aged 35 to 55 with CD4+ T-cell large granular lymphocyte leukemia. V usage is TRBV7-6 and J usage is TRBJ2-5; D not certain. The end of the DNA fits TRBJ2-7 better, so the J call may be wrong. The CDR3 region is CASSSLPGPDPYEQYF. The DNA for the CDR3 is TGTGCCAGCAGCTCCCTACCCGGGCCCGACCCCTACGAGCAGTACTTC.